The source of this T cell receptor (beta chain) is a study of blood T cell repertoires in COVID-19. Overall study context: The study drew acute and convalescent COVID-19 samples from the United States, Italy and Spain. T cells, B-cell-depleted T cells, or PBMCs provided the cDNA or gDNA that served as material.

The CDR3 consists of 15 residues. V gave up 4 bases and J gave up 3 bases; unmatched junction bases: 7. From germline, CDR1 is SGHVS and CDR2 FQNEAQ. Original data processing: Amplification of reference gene primers provided the estimated nucleated cell counts. The data were produced by immunoSEQ multiplex PCR, yet TCRdb's version contains in-frame clones alone and is incomplete. Clone size and V and J calls were adopted from that table, with D and trimming inferred from the DNA. Of 150,000 to 200,000 clones in the sample, 80% to 90% were seen once. J is TRBJ2-7 and V is TRBV7-8, with 9 positions matching TRBD1. The receptor's source is a human donor in a cohort sampled during active COVID-19. Sequencing was done on a sample of peripheral blood. CDR3 sequence reads: CASSSGQGVLYEQYF. The CDR3 DNA reads TGTGCCAGCAGCTCGGGACAGGGAGTTCTCTACGAGCAGTACTTC.